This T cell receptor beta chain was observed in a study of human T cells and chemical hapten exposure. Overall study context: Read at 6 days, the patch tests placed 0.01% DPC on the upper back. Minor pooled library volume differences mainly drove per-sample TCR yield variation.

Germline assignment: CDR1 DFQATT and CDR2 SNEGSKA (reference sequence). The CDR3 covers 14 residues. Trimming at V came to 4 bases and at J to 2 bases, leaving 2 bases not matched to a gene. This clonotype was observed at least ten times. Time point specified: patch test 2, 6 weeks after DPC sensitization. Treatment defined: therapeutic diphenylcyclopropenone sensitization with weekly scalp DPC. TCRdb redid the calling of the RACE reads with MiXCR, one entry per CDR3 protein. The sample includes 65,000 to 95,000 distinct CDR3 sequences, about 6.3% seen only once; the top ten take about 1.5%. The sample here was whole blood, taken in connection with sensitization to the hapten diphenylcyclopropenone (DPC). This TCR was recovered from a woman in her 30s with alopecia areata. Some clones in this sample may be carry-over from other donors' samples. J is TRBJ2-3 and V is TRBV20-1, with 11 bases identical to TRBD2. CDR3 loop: CSAKLAGVTDTQYF. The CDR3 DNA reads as TGCAGTGCTAAACTAGCGGGGGTCACAGATACGCAGTATTTT.